This T cell receptor beta chain was captured in a study of post-analysis software for immune sequencing data. Looking at the study overall: Progressive-relapsing, secondary progressive and relapsing-remitting multiple sclerosis were among the disease courses included. General study results and limits: Under F measure analysis, samples from one preparation batch co-clustered strongly. Normalized Chao1 diversity in multiple sclerosis patients fell significantly below that of controls. Four or five TRBV segments were more frequent in patients than controls; TRBV5-6, TRBV5-1 and TRBV20-1 belonged to this group.

This clonotype was seen more than once but under ten times. Its antigen is not known. Germline-derived CDR1 and CDR2 are SGHAT and FQNNGV. This CDR3 spans 17 amino acids. Trimming left V 5 bases short and J 1 base short, with 17 bases between. Every TCR beta cDNA library bore unique molecular identifiers. There were roughly 0.95 to 10 million T cells, and around 500,000 cDNA molecules came from them. MiXCR, applied by TCRdb to the PCR reads, yields one record per CDR3 protein. This table holds 700,000 to 800,000 distinct CDR3 sequences, 30% found once. Material: blood. The chain uses TRBV11-2 and TRBJ2-2, with a weak D call TRBD2 (6 bases). The sequence came from a girl between 5 and 17 years old with multiple sclerosis. The CDR3 protein is CASSQRLGTLNTGELFF. CDR3 nucleotide sequence: TGTGCCAGCAGCCAACGCCTAGGGACTTTGAACACCGGGGAGCTGTTTTTT.